Given below is one T cell receptor beta chain in context. The sample is drawn from a study of blood T cell repertoires in COVID-19. Looking at the study overall: Whether acute or convalescent, the COVID-19 samples came from the United States, Italy and Spain. T cells, B-cell-depleted T cells, or PBMCs provided the cDNA or gDNA that served as material.

The authors' processing: Amplifying reference gene primers gave estimates of nucleated cell counts. Here immunoSEQ multiplex PCR was the method, and the copy in TCRdb shows in-frame clones only, minus some. V and J calls and clone size are as listed in that table; D and trimming were resolved from the DNA. The sample consists of about 170,000 clones, about 88% of them appearing once. This sequence was found in a woman at least 80 years old in a cohort sampled during active or convalescent COVID-19. The material sequenced was peripheral blood.

The CDR3 protein is CASSHEIEQFF. CDR3 DNA: TGTGCCAGCAGCCATGAGATTGAGCAGTTCTTC. V is TRBV3-1 (or the pseudogene TRBV3-2) and J is TRBJ2-1; D remains unclear. V was cut by 3 bases and J by 9 bases, with 6 bases left in between. The CDR3 has 11 residues. CDR1 and CDR2 from the germline V gene are LGHDT and YNNKEL (reference sequence).